Below, 25 T cell receptor beta chains from the same sample are listed, as sequenced in a study of blood T cell repertoires in COVID-19. TCRdb's table, derived via immunoSEQ multiplex PCR, lists solely in-frame clones and lacks some. This sample carries some 140,000 clones, approximately 81% of them seen once, and the ten largest clones take under 1.5%. The sample taken for sequencing was peripheral blood. The receptors here all came from a man between 60 and 75 years old with acute or convalescent COVID-19.

This sequence joins TRBV19 and TRBJ2-5, with TRBD2 matching over 10 bases. J gave up 2 bases and V 0 bases, and 0 bases lay outside the gene matches. The length of the CDR3 is 15 residues. Per germline, CDR1 LNHDA and CDR2 SQIVND (reference sequence). The DNA for the CDR3 is TGTGCCAGTAGTATAGAACTAGCGGGGCAAGAGACCCAGTACTTC. Its translation: CASSIELAGQETQYF. Combining the CDR3 with reference TRBV19 and TRBJ2-5 gives the whole variable domain DGGITQSPKYLFRKEGQNVTLSCEQNLNHDAMYWYRQDPGQGLRLIYYSQIVNDFQKGDIAEGYSVSREKKESFPLTVTSAQKNPTAFYLCASSIELAGQETQYFGPGTRLLVL.

This clone has more than one count but fewer than ten. This chain connects TRBV7-3 to TRBJ1-2, with D maybe TRBD1 (5 bases). V gave up 7 bases and J gave up 2 bases, with 17 bases separating them. This CDR3 spans 15 amino acids. Germline assignment: CDR1 SGHTA and CDR2 FQGTGA. The DNA for the CDR3 is TGTGCCAGCACCCCAAGTTCGGGACTAAACTATGGCTACACCTTC. Its translation: CASTPSSGLNYGYTF.

V and J are TRBV19 and TRBJ1-2; 10 nucleotides align to TRBD1. Germline loops: CDR1 LNHDA, CDR2 SQIVND (reference sequence). V lost 4 bases and J lost 4; bases outside the gene matches: 9. The CDR3 runs to 16 residues. CDR3 DNA sequence: TGTGCCAGTAGTACGTCCGGGACAGGGGTACGCTATGGCTACACCTTC. It specifies CASSTSGTGVRYGYTF.

The genes are TRBV5-4 and TRBJ1-2, with D hard to call. The CDR3 is made up of 15 amino acids. Trimming stripped 3 bases from V and 4 bases from J, with 16 bases between. Germline V gives CDR1 SGHNT, CDR2 YYREEE (reference sequence). The CDR3 spells CASSSLVSTVYGYTF. In nucleotides, the CDR3 is TGTGCCAGCAGCTCTCTGGTCTCTACAGTCTATGGCTACACCTTC. The variable domain in full, completed from reference TRBV5-4 and TRBJ1-2, reads ETGVTQSPTHLIKTRGQQVTLRCSSQSGHNTVSWYQQALGQGPQFIFQYYREEENGRGNFPPRFSGLQFPNYSSELNVNALELDDSALYLCASSSLVSTVYGYTFGSGTRLTVV.

Remarks on this clone: Other DNA sequences of this sample code for an identical CDR3. CDR3 amino acids: CASSQDRGLTDTQYF. Here the CDR3 DNA reads TGTGCCAGCAGCCAAGACAGGGGGCTTACAGATACGCAGTATTTT. J is TRBJ2-3 and V is TRBV7-3, with TRBD1 matching 10 bases. The V gene's germline CDR1 is SGHTA and CDR2 FQGTGA. Germline trimming cut 5 bases from V and 3 bases from J; bases unmatched to any gene: 5. The CDR3 is 15 amino acids.

This clone came up a few times. The V gene is TRBV19, the J gene TRBJ1-3, with no clear D. Germline loops: CDR1 LNHDA, CDR2 SQIVND (reference sequence). This CDR3 region has 16 residues. Trimming cost V 6 bases and J 0 bases, with 15 bases left between them. The CDR3 loop is CASRLLAANSGNTIYF. As DNA, the CDR3 is TGTGCCAGTAGGTTGTTGGCGGCGAACTCTGGAAACACCATATATTTT. Drawing the rest from reference TRBV19 and TRBJ1-3, the complete variable domain is DGGITQSPKYLFRKEGQNVTLSCEQNLNHDAMYWYRQDPGQGLRLIYYSQIVNDFQKGDIAEGYSVSREKKESFPLTVTSAQKNPTAFYLCASRLLAANSGNTIYFGEGSWLTVV.

The chain uses TRBV30 and TRBJ2-2; a possible D gene is TRBD2 (7 bases). Germline V gene lookup returns CDR1 GTSNPN and CDR2 SVGIG (reference sequence). The CDR3 is made up of 14 amino acids. The ends were cut back, 6 bases at V and 5 bases at J, with 16 bases in the middle. The CDR3 bases are TGTGCCTGCCCGGGGGGCCGAGGTACCGGGGAGCTGTTTTTT. It translates to CACPGGRGTGELFF.

V usage is TRBV7-2 and J usage is TRBJ1-6, with a possible D match to TRBD1 (6 bases). Per the germline V gene, CDR1 is SGHTA and CDR2 is FQGNSA. This CDR3 has 13 amino acids. V was pared by 2 bases and J by 9 bases, with 8 bases between. The CDR3 loop reads CASSLWTVSPLHF. The CDR3 DNA reads as TGTGCCAGCAGCTTATGGACAGTTTCACCCCTCCACTTT. Full variable domain (remainder filled in from reference TRBV7-2 and TRBJ1-6): GAGVSQSPSNKVTEKGKDVELRCDPISGHTALYWYRQSLGQGLEFLIYFQGNSAPDKSGLPSDRFSAERTGGSVSTLTIQRTQQEDSAVYLCASSLWTVSPLHFGNGTRLTVT.

This clone has a count of ten or more. The genes are TRBV29-1 and TRBJ2-7; 10 positions match TRBD1. CDR1 is SQVTM and CDR2 is ANQGSEA in the germline V gene. Trimming took 1 base from V and 4 from J; bases not matched to a gene: 7. The CDR3 length is 15 residues. CDR3 loop: CSVEAPWDRGYEQYF. Here the CDR3 DNA reads TGCAGCGTTGAAGCTCCGTGGGACAGGGGATACGAGCAGTACTTC.

V gene TRBV5-6 combines with J gene TRBJ1-6, with D hard to call. V was clipped by 1 base and J by 7 bases, with 9 bases between them. Germline CDR1 SGHDT, CDR2 YYEEEE. CDR3 length: 14 residues. The CDR3 nucleotides are TGTGCCAGCAGCTTGTTTGCGTACAATTCACCCCTCCACTTT. It is translated as CASSLFAYNSPLHF.

CDR3 sequence reads: CASSSQGGQEGFYGYTF. The CDR3 bases are TGTGCCAGCAGCTCTCAGGGGGGACAGGAAGGATTCTATGGCTACACCTTC. The chain employs TRBV5-4 and TRBJ1-2; TRBD1 aligns across 8 bases. Germline V gives CDR1 SGHNT, CDR2 YYREEE (reference sequence). Trimming cost V 3 bases and J 4 bases; bases outside gene matches: 14. The CDR3 sequence is 17 residues long.

The chain uses TRBV6-4 and TRBJ2-5; D perhaps matches TRBD1 (5 bases). CDR3 size: 11 residues. The germline V gene encodes CDR1 MRHNA and CDR2 SNTAGT. The CDR3 loop reads CAGQERGPQYF. The CDR3 region has the DNA TGTGCTGGACAAGAAAGGGGTCCCCAGTACTTC.

This rearrangement joins TRBV27 to TRBJ1-6; weak D call: TRBD1 (5 bases). Trimming left V 0 bases short and J 3 bases short, with 6 bases between. The CDR3 covers 15 residues. CDR1 is MNHEY, CDR2 SMNVEV, per germline (reference sequence). CDR3 DNA sequence: TGTGCCAGCAGTTTATCCGACAGCTATAATTCACCCCTCCACTTT. Its translation: CASSLSDSYNSPLHF.

This chain joins TRBV2 and TRBJ1-1, with 8 bases aligning to TRBD1. Germline V gives CDR1 SNHLY, CDR2 FYNNEI. The CDR3 is made up of 13 amino acids. Trimming cost V 8 bases and J 6 bases; bases outside gene matches: 8. The CDR3 here is CASHNIQGAEAFF. The CDR3 DNA reads as TGTGCCAGCCACAATATACAGGGGGCTGAAGCTTTCTTT.

This rearrangement joins TRBV5-4 to TRBJ1-6, with a tentative D call TRBD1 (5 bases). V was cut by 0 bases and J by 10 bases, with 14 bases left in between. Germline CDR1 is SGHNT and CDR2 is YYREEE (reference sequence). The CDR3 loop spans 15 amino acids. CDR3 residues: CASSLGGVRESPLHF. DNA for the CDR3: TGTGCCAGCAGCTTGGGGGGGGTGAGGGAGTCACCCCTCCACTTT. Combining the CDR3 with reference TRBV5-4 and TRBJ1-6 gives the whole variable domain ETGVTQSPTHLIKTRGQQVTLRCSSQSGHNTVSWYQQALGQGPQFIFQYYREEENGRGNFPPRFSGLQFPNYSSELNVNALELDDSALYLCASSLGGVRESPLHFGNGTRLTVT.

J is TRBJ2-3 and V is TRBV27; TRBD2 aligns across 11 bases. Germline CDR1 and CDR2: MNHEY and SMNVEV (reference sequence). J gave up 2 bases and V 11 bases, and 9 bases lay outside the gene matches. This CDR3 spans 15 amino acids. CDR3: CASGLAAFPTDTQYF. The CDR3 DNA is TGTGCCTCGGGACTAGCGGCTTTCCCCACAGATACGCAGTATTTT.

The V gene is TRBV5-1, the J gene TRBJ2-5; 12 nucleotides line up with TRBD2. With 5 bases clipped from V and 3 bases from J, the junction kept 11 bases outside the gene matches. Germline V lookup: CDR1 SGHRS, CDR2 YFSETQ. The CDR3 spans 17 residues. CDR3 sequence (DNA): TGCGCCAGCAGACCGGGACTAGCGGGTGGTGGAAAAGAGACCCAGTACTTC. Amino acid sequence: CASRPGLAGGGKETQYF.

The V call is TRBV11-2, the J call TRBJ2-2, with 8 bases aligning to TRBD2. There are 16 residues in the CDR3. Germline V CDR1 and CDR2: SGHAT, FQNNGV. The V gene end was trimmed by 5 bases and the J gene end by 7 bases; junction bases not matched to a gene: 12. CDR3 loop: CASSVNQRGPIGELFF. DNA for the CDR3: TGTGCCAGCAGCGTAAACCAGCGGGGGCCAATCGGGGAGCTGTTTTTT.

V usage is TRBV6-2 or TRBV6-3 and J usage is TRBJ2-1; TRBD1 matches at 7 bases. V gave up 2 bases and J gave up 9 bases; unmatched junction bases: 1. The CDR3 runs 12 residues. Germline CDR1 MNHEY, CDR2 SVGEGT. The CDR3 DNA sequence: TGTGCCAGCAGTTACGACAGGGTTGAGCAGTTCTTC. Its protein is CASSYDRVEQFF.

The chain combines TRBV4-1 with TRBJ1-5; D gene unclear. The CDR3 is 15 residues long. Germline CDR1 reads MGHRA; CDR2 reads YSYEKL. Deletions cut 1 base from V and 8 bases from J, with 15 bases between. This CDR3 is CASSQVEARPEPQHF. CDR3 bases: TGCGCCAGCAGCCAAGTGGAGGCGAGGCCTGAGCCCCAGCATTTT.

The chain uses TRBV7-9 and TRBJ2-1; perhaps TRBD2 as D (5 bases). CDR3 size: 16 residues. Trimming removed 0 bases at V and 3 bases at J, with 12 bases between. Germline V gives CDR1 SEHNR, CDR2 FQNEAQ (reference sequence). The CDR3: CASSLAIPRGYNEQFF. CDR3 sequence (DNA): TGTGCCAGCAGCTTAGCCATCCCCCGGGGCTACAATGAGCAGTTCTTC.

The chain recombines TRBV5-1 with TRBJ2-5, with D perhaps matching TRBD1 (6 bases). Germline CDR1 is SGHRS and CDR2 is YFSETQ. The CDR3 runs 16 residues. The V end lost 0 bases, the J end lost 4 bases, and 16 bases lay between the germline ends. The CDR3 DNA sequence: TGCGCCAGCAGCTTGGATACAGGGCTCGGGGCAGAGACCCAGTACTTC. This codes for CASSLDTGLGAETQYF.

Of note for this clone: Relative to the germline gene, one junction end is altered; a read error may explain this. V is TRBV6-6 and J is TRBJ1-1; D possibly corresponds to TRBD1 (5 bases). This CDR3 region has 11 residues. Germline V gene lookup returns CDR1 MNHNY and CDR2 SVGAGI (reference sequence). Written as DNA, the CDR3 is TGTGCCAGCAGTTGGGGACCGCGGGGGATTTTT. It yields the protein CASSWGPRGIF.

The chain employs TRBV14 and TRBJ1-6, with D possibly being TRBD1 (6 bases). Germline CDR1 reads SGHDN; CDR2 reads FVKESK. With 4 bases removed from V and 3 bases from J, the gap between germline ends came to 7 bases. The CDR3 covers 14 residues. As DNA, the CDR3 is TGTGCCAGCAGCCCGGACAGCTATAATTCACCCCTCCACTTT. Amino acid sequence: CASSPDSYNSPLHF.

The V call is TRBV3-1 (or the pseudogene TRBV3-2), the J call TRBJ1-2, with 7 bases matching TRBD1. V was pared by 2 bases and J by 3 bases, with 3 bases of the junction left unmatched. The CDR3 is 14 residues long. CDR1 is LGHDT, CDR2 YNNKEL, per germline (reference sequence). CDR3 sequence (DNA): TGTGCCAGCAGCCAACAGGGGGTGGACTATGGCTACACCTTC. Amino acids: CASSQQGVDYGYTF.